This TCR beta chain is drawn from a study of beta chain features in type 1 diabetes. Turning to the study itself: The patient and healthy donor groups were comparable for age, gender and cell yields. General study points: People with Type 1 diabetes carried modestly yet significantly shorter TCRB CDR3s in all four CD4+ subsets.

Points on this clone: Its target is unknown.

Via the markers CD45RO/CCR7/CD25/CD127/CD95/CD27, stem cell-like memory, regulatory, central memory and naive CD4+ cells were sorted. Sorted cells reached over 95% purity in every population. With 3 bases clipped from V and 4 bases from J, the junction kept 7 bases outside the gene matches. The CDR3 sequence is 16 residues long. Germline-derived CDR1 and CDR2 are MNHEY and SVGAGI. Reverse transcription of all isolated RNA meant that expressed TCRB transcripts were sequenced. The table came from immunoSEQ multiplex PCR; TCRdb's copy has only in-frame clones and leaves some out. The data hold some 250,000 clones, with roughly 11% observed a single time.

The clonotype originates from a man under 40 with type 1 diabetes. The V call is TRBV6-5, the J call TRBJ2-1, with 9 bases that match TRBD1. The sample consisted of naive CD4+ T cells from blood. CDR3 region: CASSYHRGQGYNEQFF. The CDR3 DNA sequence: TGTGCCAGCAGTTATCACAGGGGGCAAGGTTACAATGAGCAGTTCTTC.